The T cell receptor (beta chain) under discussion was sequenced for a study of T cell repertoires in cytomegalovirus infection. Study-level background: The authors used CMV epitopes that were HLA-C-restricted (recently identified) and HLA-B-restricted (well studied). Notes on the study in general: Summed public TCR beta family frequency identified CMV carriers bearing the relevant HLA.

As to this clonotype: Its matching antigen is unknown. One junction end does not reproduce the germline sequence, and a read error may be involved.

CDR3 length equals 15 residues. Germline V CDR1 and CDR2: SGHVS, FNYEAQ. TCRdb re-called the reads through MiXCR, storing one row per CDR3 protein. Of 700,000 to 950,000 distinct CDR3 sequences in the sample, approximately 29% were seen once. This TCR was recovered from a human donor in good health (CMV status not recorded). Some clones in this sample may be carry-over from other donors' samples. V is TRBV7-6 and J is TRBJ1-5; D is possibly TRBD1 (6 bases). Sequencing was performed on cultured CD8+ T cells from PBMCs, taken from culture after CMV antigen stimulation. DNA of the CDR3: TGTGCCAACAGCTTAGGCCACAGGGTTCCTCAGCCCCAGCATTTT. Protein sequence: CANSLGHRVPQPQHF.